This T cell receptor beta chain was retrieved from a study of vaccination effects on CD4 cells after COVID-19 (dated by TCRdb to between 2021 and 2023). General notes on the study: In the ViraFEST assay, PBMC were stimulated with viral peptide pools, and TCR sequencing was then used to find antigen-specific CD4+ T cell clonotypes based on their expansion. Altogether, around ten COVID-19 convalescent patients and several SARS-CoV-2-naive healthy vaccine recipients made up the full study. About 2.2 million PBMC per well were cultured in IMDM with approximately 5% human AB serum, 10 IU/ml IL-2 and gentamicin, plus 10 ug/ml peptides. Across the study, the median time from the second dose to post-vaccine sampling was 72 days (range 14 to 241). The study compared SARS-CoV-2 spike-specific CD4+ TCR repertoires before and after mRNA vaccination in COVID-19 convalescent patients and infection-naive vaccine recipients. Three convalescent patients were sampled early (day +14) and late (day +241, +227, +161 respectively) after vaccination. Cultures from other donors in the study were sequenced with the Oncomine TCR Beta short-read assay on an Illumina iSeq 100.

After less than eleven days of culture, CD4+ T cells were isolated with the EasySep CD4+ T cell isolation kit. Convalescent patients had PCR-confirmed SARS-CoV-2 infection between March and December 2020, before Alpha, Beta and Delta variants emerged in the United States. Each participant received two doses of an mRNA SARS-CoV-2 vaccine, either BNT162b2 or mRNA-1273. On days 3 and 7, half of the culture medium was replaced with fresh IL-2-containing medium. Unless noted otherwise, every peptide stimulation condition was grown in triplicate wells. Using Ficoll-Paque Plus gradient centrifugation, PBMC were separated from whole blood and then either used fresh or cryopreserved at -140C. Genomic DNA was extracted from cultured CD4+ T cells with the QIAamp micro DNA kit. Receptors were amplified or captured by the immunoSEQ multiplex PCR assay. DNA from the cultured and isolated CD4+ T cells underwent TCR beta CDR3 sequencing. Per the original workflow: The analysis removed non-productive TCR sequences, trimmed reads to the CDR3 region, and retained only CDR3s that were 7 or more amino acids long. The MANAFEST web app was used to identify antigen-specific clonotypes by comparing expansion in peptide wells with expansion in reference cultures. To be called positive, a clone needed expansion at FDR<0.05 compared with the reference and with all other wells, an odds ratio greater than 5, and a frequency greater than 0.1% in two replicate wells. Clonotypes significantly expanded in SARS-CoV-2 spike wells and in at least one common cold coronavirus spike condition were defined as cross-reactive. Using the stringdist R package, CDR3 similarity was measured by Levenshtein distance, and unrooted trees were constructed with ape in R 3.6.1. As stored in TCRdb, this immuneACCESS dataset retains in-frame rearrangements with V and J assigned. A fraction of the clones does not appear; measured against another copy, unresolved V genes explain less than half of the discrepancy, and the remainder lacks a known reason. V and J calls and clone size are given by that table; D and trimming were obtained from the DNA. The sample data list about 44,000 clones, and just over 75% of these were observed just once. In total, the top ten clones hold 3.6% of the sample.

CDR1 SGHTA and CDR2 FQGTGA were looked up in the germline V gene. The CDR3 has 14 amino acids, counting the end cysteine and phenylalanine. Of the read, only the CDR3 DNA is kept; its 42 bases are in frame from base 1. Ends trimmed: V by 6 bases, J by 5 bases; bases unmatched to a gene: 9. What the work shows at the level of the full study, not this receptor alone: Only a small number of convalescent patients were included, and no early post-infection timepoints were available, which limited the study. Clones induced by infection and clones induced by vaccination both contracted markedly at late timepoints after vaccination, which fits with T cell responses waning over time. Among convalescent patients, the spike-reactive repertoire after vaccination was made up mainly of new vaccine-induced clones that were largely distinct from the clones induced by infection.

Worth noting for this clone: Its target antigen remains unknown. Base quality data are lacking; no much larger clone is found one base away.

The clonotype originates from a human donor who had a prior SARS-CoV-2 infection. The sample was CD4+ T cells from PBMCs cultured without peptide, taken after COVID-19 vaccination. The chain couples TRBV7-3 to TRBJ2-5, with 7 junctional bases fitting TRBD1. The DNA sequence is given as TGTGCCAGCAGTCCGGGACAGAGGAGGGAGACCCAGTACTTC. It encodes CASSPGQRRETQYF.